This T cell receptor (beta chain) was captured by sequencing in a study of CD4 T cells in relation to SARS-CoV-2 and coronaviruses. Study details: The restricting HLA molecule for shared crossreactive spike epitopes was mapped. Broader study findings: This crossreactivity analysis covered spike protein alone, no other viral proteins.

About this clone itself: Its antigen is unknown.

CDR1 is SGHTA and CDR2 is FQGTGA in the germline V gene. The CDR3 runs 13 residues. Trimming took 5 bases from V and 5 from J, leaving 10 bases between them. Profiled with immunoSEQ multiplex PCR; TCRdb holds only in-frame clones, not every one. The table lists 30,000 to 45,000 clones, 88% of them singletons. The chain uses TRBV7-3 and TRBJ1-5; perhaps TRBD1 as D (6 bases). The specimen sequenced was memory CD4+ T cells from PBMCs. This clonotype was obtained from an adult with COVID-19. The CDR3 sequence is CASSINRDQPQHF. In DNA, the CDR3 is TGTGCCAGCAGCATCAACAGGGATCAGCCCCAGCATTTT.